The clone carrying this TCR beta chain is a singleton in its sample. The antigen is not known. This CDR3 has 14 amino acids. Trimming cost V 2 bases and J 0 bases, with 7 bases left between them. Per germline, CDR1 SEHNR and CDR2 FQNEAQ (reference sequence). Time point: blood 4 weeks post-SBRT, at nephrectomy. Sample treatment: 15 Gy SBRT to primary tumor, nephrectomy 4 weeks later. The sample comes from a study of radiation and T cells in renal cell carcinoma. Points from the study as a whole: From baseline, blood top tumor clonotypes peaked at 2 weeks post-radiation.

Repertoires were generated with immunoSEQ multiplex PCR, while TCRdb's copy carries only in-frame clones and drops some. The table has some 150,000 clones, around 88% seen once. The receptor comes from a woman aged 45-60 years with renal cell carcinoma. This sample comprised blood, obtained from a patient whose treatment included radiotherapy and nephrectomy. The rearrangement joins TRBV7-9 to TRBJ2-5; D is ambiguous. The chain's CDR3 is CASSLSQNQETQYF. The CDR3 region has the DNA TGTGCCAGCAGCTTAAGTCAGAACCAAGAGACCCAGTACTTC.